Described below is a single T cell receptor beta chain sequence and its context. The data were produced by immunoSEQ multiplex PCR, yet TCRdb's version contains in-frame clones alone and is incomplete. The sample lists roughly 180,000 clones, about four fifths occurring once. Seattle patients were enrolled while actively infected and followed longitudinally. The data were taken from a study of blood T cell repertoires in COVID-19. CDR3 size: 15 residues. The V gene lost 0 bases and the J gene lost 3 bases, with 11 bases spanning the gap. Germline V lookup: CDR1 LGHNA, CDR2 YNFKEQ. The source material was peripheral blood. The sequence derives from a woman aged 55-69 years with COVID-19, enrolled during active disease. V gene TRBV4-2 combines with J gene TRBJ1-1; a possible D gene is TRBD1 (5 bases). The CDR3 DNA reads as TGTGCCAGCAGCCAAGATCCCGGGACTCACACTGAAGCTTTCTTT. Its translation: CASSQDPGTHTEAFF.